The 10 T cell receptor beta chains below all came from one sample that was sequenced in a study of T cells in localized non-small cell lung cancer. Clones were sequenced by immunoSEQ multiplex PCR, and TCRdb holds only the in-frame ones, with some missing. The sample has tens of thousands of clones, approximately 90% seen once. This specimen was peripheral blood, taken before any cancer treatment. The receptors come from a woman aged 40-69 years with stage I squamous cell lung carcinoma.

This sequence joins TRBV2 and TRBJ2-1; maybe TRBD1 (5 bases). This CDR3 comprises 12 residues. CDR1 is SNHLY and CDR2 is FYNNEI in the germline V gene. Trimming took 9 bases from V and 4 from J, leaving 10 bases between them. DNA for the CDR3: TGTGCCAGTACCAGACAGTACAATGAGCAGTTCTTC. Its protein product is CASTRQYNEQFF.

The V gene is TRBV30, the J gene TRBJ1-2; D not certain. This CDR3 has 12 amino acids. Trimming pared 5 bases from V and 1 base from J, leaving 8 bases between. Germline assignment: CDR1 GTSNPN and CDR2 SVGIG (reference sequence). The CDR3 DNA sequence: TGTGCCTGGCGGACGGTTAACTATGGCTACACCTTC. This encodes CAWRTVNYGYTF.

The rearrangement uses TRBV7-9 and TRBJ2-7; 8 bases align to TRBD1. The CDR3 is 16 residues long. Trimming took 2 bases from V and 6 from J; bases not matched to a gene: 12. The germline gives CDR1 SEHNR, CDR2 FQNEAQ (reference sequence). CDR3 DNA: TGTGCCAGCAGCTTACTGACCGGACAGGGCTCCACCGAGCAGTACTTC. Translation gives CASSLLTGQGSTEQYF.

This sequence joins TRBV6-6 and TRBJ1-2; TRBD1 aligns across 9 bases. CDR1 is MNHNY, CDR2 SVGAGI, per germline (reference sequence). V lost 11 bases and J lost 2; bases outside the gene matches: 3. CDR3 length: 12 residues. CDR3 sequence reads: CAGQGRNYGYTF. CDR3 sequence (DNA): TGTGCCGGACAGGGGCGAAACTATGGCTACACCTTC.

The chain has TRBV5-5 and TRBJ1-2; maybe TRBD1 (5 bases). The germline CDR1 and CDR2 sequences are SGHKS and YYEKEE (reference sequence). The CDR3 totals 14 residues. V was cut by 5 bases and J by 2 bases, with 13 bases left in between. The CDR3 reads CASSPGTENYGYTF. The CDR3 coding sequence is TGTGCCAGCAGTCCCGGGACGGAGAACTATGGCTACACCTTC.

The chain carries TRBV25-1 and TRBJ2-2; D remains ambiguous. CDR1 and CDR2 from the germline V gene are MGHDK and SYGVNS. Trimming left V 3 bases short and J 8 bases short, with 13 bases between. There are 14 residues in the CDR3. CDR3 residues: CASSDWGMGGELFF. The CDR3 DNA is TGTGCCAGCAGTGACTGGGGAATGGGTGGGGAGCTGTTTTTT.

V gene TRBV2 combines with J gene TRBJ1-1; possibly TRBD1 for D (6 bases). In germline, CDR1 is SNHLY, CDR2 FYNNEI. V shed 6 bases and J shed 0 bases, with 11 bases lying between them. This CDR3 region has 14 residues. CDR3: CASSDRHMNTEAFF. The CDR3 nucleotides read TGTGCCAGCAGCGACAGGCACATGAACACTGAAGCTTTCTTT.

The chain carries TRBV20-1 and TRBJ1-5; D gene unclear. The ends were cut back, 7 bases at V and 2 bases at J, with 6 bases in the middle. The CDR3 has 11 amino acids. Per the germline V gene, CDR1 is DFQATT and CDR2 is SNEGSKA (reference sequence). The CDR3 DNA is TGCAGTGGGGGTGGCAATCAGCCCCAGCATTTT. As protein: CSGGGNQPQHF.

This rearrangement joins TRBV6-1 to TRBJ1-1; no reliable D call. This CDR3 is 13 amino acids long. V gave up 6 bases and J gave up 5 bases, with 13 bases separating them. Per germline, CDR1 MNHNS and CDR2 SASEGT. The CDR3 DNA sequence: TGTGCCAGCAGCACCGGACCCTGGACTGAAGCTTTCTTT. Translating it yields CASSTGPWTEAFF.

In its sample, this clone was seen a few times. DNA for the CDR3: TGCGCCAGCAGCTTGGCCGCAGGAAGCAATGAGCAGTTCTTC. Protein product: CASSLAAGSNEQFF. The chain is built from TRBV5-1 and TRBJ2-1, with D unclear. V gave up 0 bases and J gave up 6 bases, with 10 bases separating them. CDR3 length: 14 amino acids. Per germline, CDR1 SGHRS and CDR2 YFSETQ.